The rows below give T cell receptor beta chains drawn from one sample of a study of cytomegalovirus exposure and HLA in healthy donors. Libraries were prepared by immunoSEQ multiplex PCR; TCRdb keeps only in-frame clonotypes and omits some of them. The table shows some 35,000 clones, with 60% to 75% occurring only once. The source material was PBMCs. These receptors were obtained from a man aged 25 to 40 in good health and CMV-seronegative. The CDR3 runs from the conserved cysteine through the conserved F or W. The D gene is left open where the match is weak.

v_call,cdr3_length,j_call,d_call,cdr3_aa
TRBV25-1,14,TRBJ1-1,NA,CASSLTLGGTEAFF
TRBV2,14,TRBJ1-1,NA,CASSEAGRHTEAFF
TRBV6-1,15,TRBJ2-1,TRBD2,CASSEYGGGANEQFF
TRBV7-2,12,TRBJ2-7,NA,CASSPFTYEQYF
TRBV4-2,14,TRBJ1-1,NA,CASSHATGYSEAFF
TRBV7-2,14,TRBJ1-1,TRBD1,CASSLTGENTEAFF
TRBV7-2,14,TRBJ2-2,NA,CASSPGLGGGELFF
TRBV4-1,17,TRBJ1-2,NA,CASSQEVKGFSNYGYTF
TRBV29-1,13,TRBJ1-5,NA,CSARTGSNQPQHF
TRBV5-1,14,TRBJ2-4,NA,CASSLSAGRNIQYF
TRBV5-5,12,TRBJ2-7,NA,CASSLAVYEQYF
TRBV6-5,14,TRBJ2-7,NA,CASSYSGGSYEQYF
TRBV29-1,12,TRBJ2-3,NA,CSVELSGDTQYF
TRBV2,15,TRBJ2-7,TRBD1,CASRADRGGFYEQYF
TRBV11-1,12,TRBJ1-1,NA,CASSLLRTEAFF
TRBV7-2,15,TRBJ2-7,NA,CASNPNRVTNYEQYF
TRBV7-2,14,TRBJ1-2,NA,CASSPPGGAYGYTF
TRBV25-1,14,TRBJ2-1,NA,CASSELGTMDEQFF
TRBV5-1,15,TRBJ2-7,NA,CASSYSGRLPYEQYF
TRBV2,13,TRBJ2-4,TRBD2,CASRTSGGNIQYF
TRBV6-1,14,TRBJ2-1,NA,CASSEGTDYNEQFF
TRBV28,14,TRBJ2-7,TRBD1,CASRLTGPSYEQYF
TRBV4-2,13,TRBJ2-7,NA,CASSQDFGYEQYF
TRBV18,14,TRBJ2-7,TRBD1,CASSPLTGSYEQYF
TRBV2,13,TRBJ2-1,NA,CASDSNRDNEQFF
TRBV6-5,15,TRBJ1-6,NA,CASSYGSIYNSPLHF
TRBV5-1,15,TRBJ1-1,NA,CASSPAGGSHTEAFF
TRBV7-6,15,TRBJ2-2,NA,CASSPLQGDTGELFF
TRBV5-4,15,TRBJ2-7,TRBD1,CASSRGQGSSYEQYF
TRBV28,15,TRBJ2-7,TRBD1,CASSARQGASYEQYF
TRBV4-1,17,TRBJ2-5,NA,CASSLYPVGQTQETQYF
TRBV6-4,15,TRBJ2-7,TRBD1,CASSGQGERKVEQYF
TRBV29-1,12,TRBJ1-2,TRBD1,CSVQKGAWGYTF
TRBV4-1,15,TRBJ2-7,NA,CASSQETVEGYEQYF
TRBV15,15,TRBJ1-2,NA,CATSRRGEGRNGYTF
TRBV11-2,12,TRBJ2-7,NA,CASSWGGQGKGF
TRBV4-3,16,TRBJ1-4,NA,CASSQNRQPRNEKLFF
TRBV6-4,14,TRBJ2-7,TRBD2,CASSDGTSAYEQYF
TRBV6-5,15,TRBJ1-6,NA,CASSYGSSYNSPLHF
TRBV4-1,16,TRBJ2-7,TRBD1,CASSVRQGYSSYEQYF
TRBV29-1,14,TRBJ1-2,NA,CSVQGVAPYYGYTF
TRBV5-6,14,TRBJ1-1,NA,CASSWGRQNTEAFF
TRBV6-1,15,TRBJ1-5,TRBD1,CASYGQGGSNQPQHF
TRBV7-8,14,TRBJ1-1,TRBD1,CASSLQGAPTEAFF
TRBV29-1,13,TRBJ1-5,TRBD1,CSVAGTGDQPQHF
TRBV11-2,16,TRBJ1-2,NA,CASSLGGGGLNYGYTF
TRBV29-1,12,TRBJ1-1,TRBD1,CSVERDRGEAFF
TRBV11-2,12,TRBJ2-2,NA,CASSRERGELFF
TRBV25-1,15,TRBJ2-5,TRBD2,CASSEGTSGQETQYF
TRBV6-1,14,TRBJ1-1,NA,CASSEAGMNTEAFF
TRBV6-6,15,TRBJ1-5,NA,CASSMEEYSNQPQHF
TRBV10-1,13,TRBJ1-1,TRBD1,CASSEGQGREAFF
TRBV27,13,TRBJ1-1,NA,CASSNGQNTEAFF
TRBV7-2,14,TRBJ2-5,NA,CASSLGVGGETQYF